This T cell receptor (beta chain) was profiled in a study of cytomegalovirus exposure and HLA in healthy donors. Study-level points and caveats: The study put some 150 TCR beta chains on its list as cytomegalovirus-associated. Association of a missense DCLRE1C variant with TCR beta V- and J-gene trimming was reported in a later analysis. A reported reduction in N-insertions relative to the roughly 610-donor mean was seen in an Asian-associated ancestry cluster in a later analysis.

This clone was counted only a few times. What it binds is not known. The CDR3 runs 15 residues. Germline CDR1 is MNHEY and CDR2 is SVGAGI. 13 Jbeta primers and 60 Vbeta primers were used for the PCR. TCRdb's copy holds only in-frame clones and misses some; the assay was immunoSEQ multiplex PCR. The sample has 110,000 to 150,000 clones, around 9.7% seen once. The sample comprised PBMCs. The TCR originated in a man in his fifties in good health and CMV-seronegative. The chain has TRBV6-5 and TRBJ2-5, with D unresolved. The tail of the sequence fits TRBJ2-7 better, so the J call may be wrong. CDR3 protein: CASSYSDISSYEQYF. In DNA form, the CDR3 reads TGTGCCAGCAGTTACTCGGATATTAGCTCCTACGAGCAGTACTTC.